A single sample is the source of the 8 T cell receptor beta chains below, sequenced in a study of T cells in Graves' hyperthyroidism and ophthalmopathy. Researchers amplified the TCR beta CDR3 regions from RNA transcripts. The primer set for the first-round RT-PCR of the TCR CDR3 was HTBI. TCRdb processed the multiplex PCR reads anew with MiXCR; each CDR3 protein has one entry. The data contain 500,000 to 750,000 distinct CDR3 sequences, about a sixth of them seen just once; the ten biggest clones take up 7.3%. The specimen sequenced was blood. These receptors all stem from a woman in her twenties or thirties with Graves' hyperthyroidism.

This clonotype was picked up many times. V is TRBV13 and J is TRBJ2-1; TRBD2 aligns across 7 bases. Looked up from germline, CDR1 is PRHDT and CDR2 is FYEKMQ (reference sequence). Trimming took 0 bases from V and 5 from J; bases not matched to a gene: 16. The CDR3 runs to 19 residues. The CDR3 DNA is TGTGCCAGCAGCTTAGGGAGGTGGGGAACTAGCGCGAGAGACAATGAGCAGTTCTTC. It is translated as CASSLGRWGTSARDNEQFF. Full variable domain (rest looked up from reference TRBV13 and TRBJ2-1): AAGVIQSPRHLIKEKRETATLKCYPIPRHDTVYWYQQGPGQDPQFLISFYEKMQSDKGSIPDRFSAQQFSDYHSELNMSSLELGDSALYFCASSLGRWGTSARDNEQFFGPGTRLTVL.

This clonotype was seen a handful of times. This chain links TRBV12-3 or TRBV12-4 with TRBJ2-7, with TRBD2 as a possible D gene (5 bases). This CDR3 comprises 13 residues. V was pared by 3 bases and J by 7 bases, with 13 bases between. The DNA of the CDR3 is TGTGCCAGCAGTTTGGGCGGCAGCGGAGAGCAGTACTTC. Protein sequence: CASSLGGSGEQYF.

This clonotype has ten or more counts. The chain employs TRBV10-3 and TRBJ2-1, with TRBD2 identical over 10 bases. CDR3 length: 15 amino acids. The junction had 13 bases not matched to a gene; V was cut back by 9 bases and J by 8 bases. In germline, CDR1 is ENHRY, CDR2 SYGVKD. CDR3 in amino acids: CAITSGTSDGHEQFF. In DNA, the CDR3 is TGTGCCATAACTAGCGGGACTAGCGATGGGCATGAGCAGTTCTTC.

The table lists this clonotype with many counts. V usage is TRBV30 and J usage is TRBJ1-1, with TRBD1 as a possible D gene (6 bases). Germline CDR1 GTSNPN, CDR2 SVGIG (reference sequence). The CDR3 extends over 13 amino acids. Trimming removed 0 bases at V and 2 bases at J, with 7 bases between. This CDR3 is CAWSVGTNTEAFF. The CDR3 nucleotides are TGTGCCTGGAGTGTTGGGACAAACACTGAAGCTTTCTTT.

The sample holds a few counts of this clonotype. The J gene is TRBJ2-7, the V gene TRBV6-2 or TRBV6-3, with 8 bases matching TRBD2. The CDR3 covers 15 residues. Germline trimming cut 7 bases from V and 1 base from J; bases unmatched to any gene: 9. Looked up from germline, CDR1 is MNHEY and CDR2 is SVGEGT. This CDR3 reads CASNGRGYSSYEQYF. CDR3 coding DNA: TGTGCCAGCAACGGGAGGGGTTACAGTTCCTACGAGCAGTACTTC.

The V gene is TRBV18, the J gene TRBJ2-1, with TRBD2 matching over 7 bases. Germline trimming cut 3 bases from V and 8 bases from J; bases unmatched to any gene: 4. Germline lookup yields CDR1 KGHSH and CDR2 LQKENI. This CDR3 spans 13 amino acids. The chain's CDR3 is CASSPREGYEQFF. The CDR3 DNA reads as TGTGCCAGCTCACCTAGGGAGGGGTATGAGCAGTTCTTC.

A few counts support this clonotype. V and J are TRBV6-5 and TRBJ2-5; D call uncertain. CDR3 length: 14 amino acids. CDR1 MNHEY and CDR2 SVGAGI come from the germline V gene. V was trimmed by 0 bases and J by 4 bases, leaving 9 bases between them. The CDR3 is CASSYSRLVETQYF. The CDR3 bases are TGTGCCAGCAGTTACTCGAGGCTAGTAGAGACCCAGTACTTC.

This clonotype was seen repeatedly, ten times or more. The rearrangement uses TRBV2 and TRBJ2-1, with 9 bases matching TRBD2. V lost 4 bases, J lost 3 bases, and 10 bases stayed unmatched. CDR3 size: 17 residues. Germline CDR1 reads SNHLY; CDR2 reads FYNNEI. In DNA form, the CDR3 reads TGTGCCAGCAGTGGTCCTAGCGGGGAAATTGGCTACAATGAGCAGTTCTTC. Translated, it gives CASSGPSGEIGYNEQFF.